The following is a TCR beta chain sequence with its context. This specimen comes from a study of blood T cell repertoires in COVID-19. At the level of the study: The study drew acute and convalescent COVID-19 samples from the United States, Italy and Spain. Nucleic acid was either cDNA or gDNA, and it came from T cells, B-cell-depleted T cells, or PBMCs.

Original handling: Amplifying reference gene primers gave estimates of nucleated cell counts. This table comes from immunoSEQ multiplex PCR, and its TCRdb copy is limited to in-frame clones, with some not included. Clone size and the V and J calls come from that table; the DNA yielded D and trimming. The sample lists some 96,000 clones; roughly 90% were seen once. The V gene's germline CDR1 is KGHDR and CDR2 SFDVKD. The CDR3 contains 14 residues. V lost 5 bases to trimming and J lost 6 bases, with 13 bases between them. The receptor's source is a man at least 80 years old with acute or convalescent COVID-19. Sequencing used peripheral blood. This chain links TRBV24-1 with TRBJ1-5; D ambiguous. CDR3 in DNA: TGTGCCACCAGTGTCCCGGGAGAGGGTCAGCCCCAGCATTTT. It codes for CATSVPGEGQPQHF.